The 14 T cell receptor beta chains below all came from one sample that was sequenced in a study of early T cells in non-severe SARS-CoV-2 infection. TCRdb called the 5' RACE reads again in MiXCR, with one record for every CDR3 protein. The table records just under 85,000 distinct CDR3 sequences, around 9.3% of them present only once. The material was whole blood, obtained at baseline. The receptors were sampled from an adult who was a healthcare worker with PCR-confirmed SARS-CoV-2 infection or an uninfected control (not recorded which).

This clonotype was counted between two and nine times. The genes are TRBV18 and TRBJ2-5, with D tentatively TRBD1 (6 bases). Germline V gene lookup returns CDR1 KGHSH and CDR2 LQKENI. The CDR3 totals 14 residues. The V end was cut by 3 bases, the J end by 1 base, with 9 bases between. The CDR3 bases are TGTGCCAGCTCACCGCCGACAGGCCAAGAGACCCAGTACTTC. It specifies CASSPPTGQETQYF.

The chain employs TRBV7-3 and TRBJ2-5; possibly TRBD2 for D (7 bases). V lost 3 bases, J lost 2 bases, and 10 bases lay in between. The V gene's germline CDR1 is SGHTA and CDR2 FQGTGA. The CDR3 is 14 residues long. The CDR3 loop reads CASSLGGQQETQYF. For the CDR3, the DNA is TGTGCCAGCAGCTTGGGGGGGCAGCAAGAGACCCAGTACTTC.

The rearrangement uses TRBV10-1 and TRBJ2-2; D may be TRBD1 (7 bases). This CDR3 is 15 amino acids long. The germline CDR1 and CDR2 sequences are WNHNN and SYGVQD (reference sequence). V lost 10 bases, J lost 6 bases, and 21 bases lay in between. The CDR3 region is CANPAGTDHPGELFF. CDR3 bases: TGCGCCAACCCCGCGGGGACAGACCATCCCGGGGAGCTGTTTTTT.

The V call is TRBV5-1, the J call TRBJ2-3, with D perhaps matching TRBD1 or TRBD2 (5 bases each). The germline V gene encodes CDR1 SGHRS and CDR2 YFSETQ. This CDR3 has 13 residues. The germline V and J ends were trimmed by 4 bases and 0 bases, with 6 bases remaining between them. In DNA form, the CDR3 reads TGCGCCAGCAGCAGGGACAGCACAGATACGCAGTATTTT. Translating it yields CASSRDSTDTQYF.

In its sample, this clonotype was seen a few times. Here the CDR3 DNA reads TGTGCCAGCAGCTTAGGTGGGGGCGCAGAGTTCTTC. Translating it yields CASSLGGGAEFF. The chain links TRBV7-8 to TRBJ2-1; a possible D gene is TRBD1 (6 bases). Deletions cut 1 base from V and 14 bases from J, with 12 bases between. Germline V gene data show CDR1 as SGHVS and CDR2 as FQNEAQ. CDR3 length equals 12 residues.

The sample holds a few counts of this clonotype. The V call is TRBV28, the J call TRBJ1-2, with no clear D. Looked up from germline, CDR1 is MDHEN and CDR2 is SYDVKM. This CDR3 region has 12 residues. V was cut by 8 bases and J by 9 bases, with 16 bases left in between. The CDR3 here is CASAPPRNRYTF. In nucleotides, the CDR3 is TGTGCCAGCGCTCCCCCGAGAAATCGCTACACCTTC.

Many counts were recorded for this clonotype. The rearrangement joins TRBV7-2 to TRBJ2-4; a weak D match, TRBD2 (5 bases). The CDR3 length is 16 residues. Deletions cut 3 bases from V and 1 base from J, with 13 bases between. CDR1 is SGHTA and CDR2 is FQGNSA in the germline V gene. The CDR3 here is CASSLGAGFAKNIQYF. As DNA, the CDR3 is TGTGCCAGCAGCTTGGGCGCGGGTTTTGCCAAAAACATTCAGTACTTC.

The chain employs TRBV10-3 and TRBJ2-1; D is unresolved. The CDR3 covers 12 residues. Germline CDR1 reads ENHRY; CDR2 reads SYGVKD. The V end lost 6 bases, the J end lost 6 bases, and 9 bases lay between the germline ends. This CDR3 is CAIRTLSNEQFF. The CDR3 bases are TGTGCCATCAGGACGTTAAGCAATGAGCAGTTCTTC.

The J gene is TRBJ1-2, the V gene TRBV5-1, with D unclear. V was cut by 3 bases and J by 4 bases, with 16 bases left in between. CDR1 is SGHRS, CDR2 YFSETQ, per germline. This CDR3 has 15 residues. CDR3 amino acids: CASSSQDANSYGYTF. CDR3 DNA: TGCGCCAGCAGCTCCCAGGACGCCAACAGCTATGGCTACACCTTC.

This clonotype was counted many times. The chain links TRBV20-1 to TRBJ2-1; 9 positions match TRBD2. The CDR3 length is 15 residues. V gave up 0 bases and J gave up 7 bases; unmatched junction bases: 7. Germline assignment: CDR1 DFQATT and CDR2 SNEGSKA (reference sequence). The CDR3: CSARDLASGMNEQFF. The CDR3 DNA is TGCAGTGCTAGAGATCTGGCTAGCGGGATGAATGAGCAGTTCTTC.

This clonotype was found a few times. The V call is TRBV10-1, the J call TRBJ2-1; possibly TRBD2 for D (6 bases). Germline lookup yields CDR1 WNHNN and CDR2 SYGVQD (reference sequence). This CDR3 contains 12 residues. Trimming left V 4 bases short and J 9 bases short, with 10 bases between. CDR3 loop: CASSGPGGEQFF. Written as DNA, the CDR3 is TGCGCCAGCAGTGGGCCCGGGGGTGAGCAGTTCTTC.

This clonotype was seen at least ten times. The chain joins TRBV6-6 to TRBJ2-5; D is possibly TRBD1 (6 bases). The CDR3 has 15 amino acids. V was pared by 2 bases and J by 4 bases, with 14 bases between. Germline-derived CDR1 and CDR2 are MNHNY and SVGAGI (reference sequence). CDR3 sequence reads: CASSYSSDSLETQYF. Written as DNA, the CDR3 is TGTGCCAGCAGTTACAGCTCGGACAGCCTAGAGACCCAGTACTTC.

At least ten counts were recorded for this clonotype. The J gene is TRBJ2-2, the V gene TRBV15; the D is unclear. This CDR3 is built from 15 residues. Germline-derived CDR1 and CDR2 are LNHNV and YYDKDF (reference sequence). Between the trimmed V and J ends, which lost 4 bases and 0 bases, there was a span of 9 bases. CDR3 region: CATSILAPNTGELFF. CDR3 bases: TGTGCCACCAGCATCCTGGCCCCGAACACCGGGGAGCTGTTTTTT.

This sequence joins TRBV7-8 and TRBJ2-7; the match to TRBD2 covers 7 bases. J gave up 0 bases and V 10 bases, and 9 bases lay outside the gene matches. CDR1 SGHVS and CDR2 FQNEAQ come from the germline V gene. The CDR3 covers 14 residues. This CDR3 is CATKLAGSSYEQYF. The CDR3 DNA sequence: TGTGCCACCAAGTTAGCGGGTAGCTCCTACGAGCAGTACTTC.